Sequencing of this TCR beta chain was carried out in a study of cytomegalovirus exposure and HLA in healthy donors. Study as a whole: Within an early data release were about 85 million unique TCRs drawn from HLA-typed donors.

This clone has just one count. Donors counted as nominally healthy when sampled, yet unrecorded immune exposures were likely. With 60 Vbeta and 13 Jbeta primers, the PCR was carried out. Sequencing used immunoSEQ multiplex PCR; TCRdb keeps in-frame clones, though not all of them. The sample lists some 44,000 clones; about nine tenths were seen once. This CDR3 has 11 amino acids. Germline-derived CDR1 and CDR2 are SEHNR and FQNEAQ (reference sequence). Trimming left V 5 bases short and J 4 bases short, with 5 bases between. The chain is built from TRBV7-9 and TRBJ1-1; no definite D call. The receptor was isolated from a woman in her thirties or forties in good health and CMV-seropositive. The sample was PBMCs. CDR3 DNA: TGTGCCAGCAGCCGGAGCACTGAAGCTTTCTTT. This sequence encodes CASSRSTEAFF.